This T cell receptor (beta chain) was obtained from a study of blood T cell repertoires in COVID-19. The wider study: Samples of COVID-19 (acute and convalescent) were obtained from the United States, Italy and Spain.

Participants were aged about 18 to 100 years from 20 to 30 US areas. Cohorts were based on clinical histories the participants reported. Two negative PCRs, clearance, or symptom resolution were required of recovered Cohort 3 donors. This clone was counted a few times. With 6 bases removed from V and 8 bases from J, the gap between germline ends came to 19 bases. Germline assignment: CDR1 SGHAT and CDR2 FQNNGV. The CDR3 has 15 amino acids. Sequencing was performed with immunoSEQ multiplex PCR; in TCRdb, only in-frame clones are kept and a portion is missing. The sample gives 200,000 to 250,000 clones, approximately 80% of which show up once; approximately 2% is in the top ten.

The receptor was isolated from a man in his fifties or sixties who had recovered from COVID-19. The chain uses TRBV11-2 and TRBJ1-4, with a possible D match to TRBD1 (6 bases). Sequenced sample: PBMCs or T cells enriched from blood (not recorded which). The DNA for the CDR3 is TGTGCCAGCAGTCTCGAGATTGGCAGGGGAGAAAAACTGTTTTTT. Its translation: CASSLEIGRGEKLFF.